A selection of T cell receptor beta chains follows, all from one sample in a study of OX40 agonist ivuxolimab in advanced cancers. The assay was immunoSEQ multiplex PCR, and TCRdb's table has in-frame clones only and misses some. The table records 80,000 to 100,000 clones, 80% to 90% of them present only once. Sequenced here: CD4+ or CD8+ T cells sorted from blood, sampled in a trial of the OX40 agonist ivuxolimab. The source of these receptors is an adult with an advanced solid tumor such as melanoma, head and neck, liver or kidney cancer. The CDR3 runs from the conserved cysteine through the conserved F or W. D genes are given only for firm matches. Some rows mark clone size as missing; the rest say once, few, many or name a class of expanded clone.

abundance: -; d_gene: -; len: 15; v_gene: TRBV9; j_gene: TRBJ1-5; CDR3nt: TGTGCCAGCAGCGCGGACGGGACTCCAAATCAGCCCCAGCATTTT; CDR3aa: CASSADGTPNQPQHF
abundance: once; d_gene: -; len: 15; v_gene: TRBV7-8; j_gene: TRBJ1-1; CDR3nt: TGTGCCAGCAGCCCGTGGGCGAAATCGAACACTGAAGCTTTCTTT; CDR3aa: CASSPWAKSNTEAFF
abundance: -; d_gene: -; len: 13; v_gene: TRBV7-2; j_gene: TRBJ2-7; CDR3nt: TGTGCCAGCAGTCCAGGACCCTCCTACGAGCAGTACTTC; CDR3aa: CASSPGPSYEQYF
abundance: -; d_gene: -; len: 12; v_gene: TRBV9; j_gene: TRBJ2-3; CDR3nt: TGTGCCAGCCCCAGGGGCACAGATACGCAGTATTTT; CDR3aa: CASPRGTDTQYF
abundance: -; d_gene: -; len: 14; v_gene: TRBV29-1; j_gene: TRBJ1-1; CDR3nt: TGCAGCGCTTACACCTTGGGCAGCCCGTCTGAAGCTTTCTTT; CDR3aa: CSAYTLGSPSEAFF
abundance: -; d_gene: -; len: 15; v_gene: TRBV19; j_gene: TRBJ1-1; CDR3nt: TGTGCCAGTACCAAGACTCCCAGGGGTGCCACTGAAGCTTTCTTT; CDR3aa: CASTKTPRGATEAFF
abundance: once; d_gene: TRBD2; len: 13; v_gene: TRBV7-3; j_gene: TRBJ2-2; CDR3nt: TGTGCCAAAAGGGTCCTAGCGGTGGGGGAGCTGTTTTTT; CDR3aa: CAKRVLAVGELFF
abundance: -; d_gene: -; len: 14; v_gene: TRBV5-4; j_gene: TRBJ1-2; CDR3nt: TGTGCCAGCAGCTTGAGCCAGACTAACTATGGCTACACCTTC; CDR3aa: CASSLSQTNYGYTF
abundance: -; d_gene: TRBD2; len: 14; v_gene: TRBV28; j_gene: TRBJ2-7; CDR3nt: TGTGCCAGCCAGCCCTTCGGGGGGGGGTACGAGCAGTACTTC; CDR3aa: CASQPFGGGYEQYF
abundance: -; d_gene: -; len: 18; v_gene: TRBV4-3; j_gene: TRBJ2-7; CDR3nt: TGCGCCAGCAGCCAAGATTTGGCAGGGAGGTATGAAGTGGTCGAGCAGTACTTC; CDR3aa: CASSQDLAGRYEVVEQYF
abundance: -; d_gene: -; len: 14; v_gene: TRBV7-9; j_gene: TRBJ1-1; CDR3nt: TGTGCCAGCAGCCCCGGGACGGTGAACACTGAAGCTTTCTTT; CDR3aa: CASSPGTVNTEAFF
abundance: -; d_gene: -; len: 13; v_gene: TRBV6-6; j_gene: TRBJ1-2; CDR3nt: TGTGCCAGCAGTTCCCGGGCCGAGGAGGGCTACACCTTC; CDR3aa: CASSSRAEEGYTF
abundance: -; d_gene: -; len: 14; v_gene: TRBV4-3; j_gene: TRBJ1-2; CDR3nt: TGCGCCAGCAGCCAAGATAGAGCTATGGGGGGCTACACCTTC; CDR3aa: CASSQDRAMGGYTF
abundance: -; d_gene: TRBD1; len: 14; v_gene: TRBV9; j_gene: TRBJ2-7; CDR3nt: TGTGCCAGCAGCCCCTACGGACAGGACTACGAGCAGTACTTC; CDR3aa: CASSPYGQDYEQYF
abundance: -; d_gene: -; len: 13; v_gene: TRBV30; j_gene: TRBJ2-7; CDR3nt: TGTGCCTGGGATCTCGGACAGTCCTACGAGCAGTACTTC; CDR3aa: CAWDLGQSYEQYF
abundance: -; d_gene: -; len: 15; v_gene: TRBV28; j_gene: TRBJ1-4; CDR3nt: TGTGCCAGCAGTTTAGGAGGACCCAATAATGAAAAACTGTTTTTT; CDR3aa: CASSLGGPNNEKLFF
abundance: -; d_gene: -; len: 14; v_gene: TRBV10-3; j_gene: TRBJ2-7; CDR3nt: TGTGCCATCCGAACAGGGGGGGGAACCTACGAGCAGTACTTC; CDR3aa: CAIRTGGGTYEQYF
abundance: few; d_gene: -; len: 11; v_gene: TRBV30; j_gene: TRBJ2-5; CDR3nt: TGTGCCTGGAGTGTAACAGAGACCCAGTACTTC; CDR3aa: CAWSVTETQYF
abundance: -; d_gene: -; len: 12; v_gene: TRBV7-9; j_gene: TRBJ2-5; CDR3nt: TGTGCCAGCAGCCAGACGGATAAGACCCAGTACTTC; CDR3aa: CASSQTDKTQYF
abundance: -; d_gene: TRBD2; len: 16; v_gene: TRBV4-3; j_gene: TRBJ2-1; CDR3nt: TGCGCCAGCAGCTCCCTAGCGGGGGGAAGAGGGGATGAGCAGTTCTTC; CDR3aa: CASSSLAGGRGDEQFF
abundance: few; d_gene: -; len: 16; v_gene: TRBV4-2; j_gene: TRBJ2-5; CDR3nt: TGTGCCAGCAGCCAAGATGATTTACAGGTGTGGGAGACCCAGTACTTC; CDR3aa: CASSQDDLQVWETQYF
abundance: -; d_gene: -; len: 17; v_gene: TRBV12-1; j_gene: TRBJ2-1; CDR3nt: TGTGCCAGCAGCTTTGTTCTTGCGGGGGGGCCCAGCAATGAGCAGTTCTTC; CDR3aa: CASSFVLAGGPSNEQFF
abundance: -; d_gene: -; len: 14; v_gene: TRBV5-1; j_gene: TRBJ2-2; CDR3nt: TGCGCCAGCAGCGGGTCGGGGTCAACCGGGGAGCTGTTTTTT; CDR3aa: CASSGSGSTGELFF
abundance: -; d_gene: -; len: 12; v_gene: TRBV19; j_gene: TRBJ2-7; CDR3nt: TGTGCCACCGGGGCAGGGTGGTACGAGCAGTACTTC; CDR3aa: CATGAGWYEQYF
abundance: -; d_gene: TRBD1; len: 14; v_gene: TRBV6-1; j_gene: TRBJ2-2; CDR3nt: TGTGCCAGCAGAGCCGGGACAGGGTCCGGGGAGCTGTTTTTT; CDR3aa: CASRAGTGSGELFF
abundance: -; d_gene: -; len: 13; v_gene: TRBV30; j_gene: TRBJ1-2; CDR3nt: TGTGCCTGGAGTGAACAGGAAACCTATGGCTACACCTTC; CDR3aa: CAWSEQETYGYTF
abundance: -; d_gene: TRBD2; len: 13; v_gene: TRBV29-1; j_gene: TRBJ2-5; CDR3nt: TGCAGCGTTGGGACTAGCGGGGGGGAGACCCAGTACTTC; CDR3aa: CSVGTSGGETQYF
abundance: -; d_gene: -; len: 15; v_gene: TRBV2; j_gene: TRBJ1-2; CDR3nt: TGTGCCAGCAGTCCTCGAGGAGGGGAGGTACAAGGCTACACCTTC; CDR3aa: CASSPRGGEVQGYTF
abundance: -; d_gene: -; len: 15; v_gene: TRBV2; j_gene: TRBJ2-7; CDR3nt: TGTGCCAGCAGTATGAGGTCAGGGCAAACGCGAGAGCAGTACTTC; CDR3aa: CASSMRSGQTREQYF
abundance: -; d_gene: -; len: 13; v_gene: TRBV11-1; j_gene: TRBJ2-1; CDR3nt: TGTGCCAGCAGCCCAGGGGGGAGAGGGGAGCAGTTCTTC; CDR3aa: CASSPGGRGEQFF
abundance: -; d_gene: -; len: 14; v_gene: TRBV18; j_gene: TRBJ2-3; CDR3nt: TGTGCCAGCTCACCCCGGGAAGGGTTGGATACGCAGTATTTT; CDR3aa: CASSPREGLDTQYF
abundance: -; d_gene: -; len: 16; v_gene: TRBV4-3; j_gene: TRBJ1-4; CDR3nt: TGCGCCAGCAGCCAAGATCTATACAGGGCAAATGAAAAACTGTTTTTT; CDR3aa: CASSQDLYRANEKLFF
abundance: -; d_gene: -; len: 15; v_gene: TRBV30; j_gene: TRBJ2-3; CDR3nt: TGTGCCTGGAGTGTAGGGAGCGCCCTCACAGATACGCAGTATTTT; CDR3aa: CAWSVGSALTDTQYF
abundance: -; d_gene: -; len: 15; v_gene: TRBV23-1; j_gene: TRBJ1-4; CDR3nt: TGCGCCAGCAGTCGATTTTACACGTACAATGAAAAACTGTTTTTT; CDR3aa: CASSRFYTYNEKLFF
abundance: -; d_gene: -; len: 13; v_gene: TRBV30; j_gene: TRBJ2-1; CDR3nt: TGTGCCTGGAGTGTACAGCAGGGGCTGGAGCAGTTCTTC; CDR3aa: CAWSVQQGLEQFF
abundance: -; d_gene: TRBD2; len: 16; v_gene: TRBV28; j_gene: TRBJ2-1; CDR3nt: TGTGCCAGCACCTTAGCCGGGACTAGCGGCATCAATGAGCAGTTCTTC; CDR3aa: CASTLAGTSGINEQFF
abundance: -; d_gene: -; len: 14; v_gene: TRBV4-2; j_gene: TRBJ1-4; CDR3nt: TGTGCCAGCAGCCAAGGGCAGGGGTGGGAAAAACTGTTTTTT; CDR3aa: CASSQGQGWEKLFF
abundance: -; d_gene: -; len: 13; v_gene: TRBV9; j_gene: TRBJ1-1; CDR3nt: TGTGCCAGCAGCGTAGTGTTGGGGGCTGAAGCTTTCTTT; CDR3aa: CASSVVLGAEAFF
abundance: -; d_gene: -; len: 12; v_gene: TRBV6-4; j_gene: TRBJ1-5; CDR3nt: TGTGCCACTAGGTTTGTGAATCAGCCCCAGCATTTT; CDR3aa: CATRFVNQPQHF
abundance: -; d_gene: -; len: 12; v_gene: TRBV28; j_gene: TRBJ2-7; CDR3nt: TGTGCCAGCAGTCAAACGACCTACGAGCAGTACTTC; CDR3aa: CASSQTTYEQYF
abundance: -; d_gene: -; len: 13; v_gene: TRBV14; j_gene: TRBJ2-1; CDR3nt: TGTGCCAGCAGCCGGGGCAGGGTCAATGAGCAGTTCTTC; CDR3aa: CASSRGRVNEQFF
abundance: -; d_gene: -; len: 14; v_gene: TRBV5-1; j_gene: TRBJ2-7; CDR3nt: TGCGCCAGTAGGCGCACGGGTAGCTCCTACGAGCAGTACTTC; CDR3aa: CASRRTGSSYEQYF
abundance: -; d_gene: -; len: 13; v_gene: TRBV19; j_gene: TRBJ2-5; CDR3nt: TGTGCCAGTAGTATACGTCAGCAAGAGACCCAGTACTTC; CDR3aa: CASSIRQQETQYF
abundance: -; d_gene: -; len: 16; v_gene: TRBV18; j_gene: TRBJ1-5; CDR3nt: TGTGCCAGCTCACCTGTTGGGGGAGGCGGGAATCAGCCCCAGCATTTT; CDR3aa: CASSPVGGGGNQPQHF
abundance: -; d_gene: -; len: 14; v_gene: TRBV7-8; j_gene: TRBJ1-1; CDR3nt: TGTGCCAGCAGCCACGGGGAGGGGAACACTGAAGCTTTCTTT; CDR3aa: CASSHGEGNTEAFF
abundance: -; d_gene: -; len: 16; v_gene: TRBV7-2; j_gene: TRBJ2-2; CDR3nt: TGTGCCAGCACCCCTGCTAAGGGGGTGAACACCGGGGAGCTGTTTTTT; CDR3aa: CASTPAKGVNTGELFF
abundance: -; d_gene: TRBD1; len: 14; v_gene: TRBV2; j_gene: TRBJ1-6; CDR3nt: TGTGCCAGCGAGGACAGGGGCCTGGCCGGGCCCCTCCACTTT; CDR3aa: CASEDRGLAGPLHF
abundance: -; d_gene: -; len: 16; v_gene: TRBV9; j_gene: TRBJ2-6; CDR3nt: TGTGCCAGCAGCCTATGGGGTACCTCTGGGGCCAACGTCCTGACTTTC; CDR3aa: CASSLWGTSGANVLTF
abundance: -; d_gene: -; len: 16; v_gene: TRBV18; j_gene: TRBJ2-5; CDR3nt: TGTGCCAGCTCACCTTCGATCAGGGCCGGAAAAGAGACCCAGTACTTC; CDR3aa: CASSPSIRAGKETQYF
abundance: once; d_gene: -; len: 14; v_gene: TRBV7-2; j_gene: TRBJ1-1; CDR3nt: TGTGCCAGCAGCTTAGAACGCTGGAACACTGAAGCTTTCTTT; CDR3aa: CASSLERWNTEAFF
abundance: -; d_gene: -; len: 14; v_gene: TRBV27; j_gene: TRBJ1-2; CDR3nt: TGTGCCAGCAGTTTCGGTCTCGGTAACTATGGCTACACCTTC; CDR3aa: CASSFGLGNYGYTF
abundance: -; d_gene: -; len: 16; v_gene: TRBV5-1; j_gene: TRBJ1-6; CDR3nt: TGCGCCAGCAGCTTGGGCAGGGCGGCATATAATTCACCCCTCCACTTT; CDR3aa: CASSLGRAAYNSPLHF
abundance: -; d_gene: TRBD2; len: 14; v_gene: TRBV27; j_gene: TRBJ2-5; CDR3nt: TGTGCCAGCAGCGTTCTAGCGGGGGGTGAGACCCAGTACTTC; CDR3aa: CASSVLAGGETQYF
abundance: once; d_gene: TRBD1; len: 12; v_gene: TRBV7-2; j_gene: TRBJ1-1; CDR3nt: TGTGCCAGCAGCCCGGACAGGGGTGAAGCTTTCTTT; CDR3aa: CASSPDRGEAFF
abundance: -; d_gene: -; len: 12; v_gene: TRBV15; j_gene: TRBJ1-2; CDR3nt: TGTGCCACCAGCAGCTCTTGGTGGGGCTACACCTTC; CDR3aa: CATSSSWWGYTF